This T cell receptor beta chain was observed in a study of OX40 agonist ivuxolimab in advanced cancers. Study findings and constraints: Expanded clones were, on average, more numerous among CD8+ T cells than CD4+.

The length of the CDR3 is 14 residues. V dropped 5 bases and J dropped 5; count of bases not matched to a gene: 3. Germline-derived CDR1 and CDR2 are SEHNR and FQNEAQ (reference sequence). Turning to this clone: Antigen unknown.

The assay was immunoSEQ multiplex PCR, and TCRdb's table has in-frame clones only and misses some. Seen here are 7,500 to 8,500 clones, around 80% observed once, and the top ten hold under 20%. The sample in question was CD4+ or CD8+ T cells sorted from blood, obtained in a trial of the OX40 agonist ivuxolimab. The chain employs TRBV7-9 and TRBJ1-6, with 7 bases fitting TRBD1. This TCR was recovered from an adult with an advanced solid tumor such as melanoma, head and neck, liver or kidney cancer. This chain's CDR3 is CASSRTGNNSPLHF. CDR3 bases: TGTGCCAGCAGCCGGACAGGAAATAATTCACCCCTCCACTTT. Variable domain in full (rest from reference TRBV7-9 and TRBJ1-6): DTGVSQNPRHKITKRGQNVTFRCDPISEHNRLYWYRQTLGQGPEFLTYFQNEAQLEKSRLLSDRFSAERPKGSFSTLEIQRTEQGDSAMYLCASSRTGNNSPLHFGNGTRLTVT.